This paragraph reports one T cell receptor (beta chain). Study processing details: Amplifying reference gene primers gave estimates of nucleated cell counts. Produced via immunoSEQ multiplex PCR; TCRdb's table is partial and in-frame only. That table furnishes V, J and clone size, whereas the DNA furnished D and trimming. The sample has about 170,000 clones; around 80% are singletons. This sample is drawn from a study of blood T cell repertoires in COVID-19. Study in general: Some COVID-19 samples were acute and others convalescent; all came from the United States, Italy and Spain. PBMCs, B-cell-depleted T cells, or T cells provided the cDNA or gDNA that made up the material.

This sequence was found in a woman older than 75 with acute or convalescent COVID-19. Material: peripheral blood.

The CDR3 region has the DNA TGTGCCAGCAGCTACCTCCTAGCGGGAGCTGTGTACAATGAGCAGTTCTTC. Protein: CASSYLLAGAVYNEQFF. This chain joins TRBV5-4 and TRBJ2-1, with TRBD2 matching over 10 bases. Germline CDR1 and CDR2: SGHNT and YYREEE (reference sequence). Trimming removed 3 bases from V and 4 bases from J; junction bases left unmatched: 10. The CDR3 consists of 17 residues.